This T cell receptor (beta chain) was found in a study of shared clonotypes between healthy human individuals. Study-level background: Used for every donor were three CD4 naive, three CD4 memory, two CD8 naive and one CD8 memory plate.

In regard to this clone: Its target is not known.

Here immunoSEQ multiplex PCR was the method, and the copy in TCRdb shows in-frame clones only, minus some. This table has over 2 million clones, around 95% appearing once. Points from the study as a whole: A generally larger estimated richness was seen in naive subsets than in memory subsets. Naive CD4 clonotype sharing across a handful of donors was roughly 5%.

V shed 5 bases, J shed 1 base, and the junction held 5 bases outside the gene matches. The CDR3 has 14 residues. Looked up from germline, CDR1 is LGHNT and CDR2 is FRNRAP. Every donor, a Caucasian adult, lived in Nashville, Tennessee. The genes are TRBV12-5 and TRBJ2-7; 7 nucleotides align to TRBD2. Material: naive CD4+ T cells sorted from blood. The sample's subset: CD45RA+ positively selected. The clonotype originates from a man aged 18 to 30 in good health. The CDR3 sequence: CASGPRDYSYEQYF. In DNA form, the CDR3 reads TGTGCTAGTGGTCCCCGGGACTATTCCTACGAGCAGTACTTC.